This passage covers 32 T cell receptor beta chains from one sample sequenced in a study of T cell clusters in autoimmune cytopenias. TRB was amplified by touch-down multiplex PCR, primer pools A and B combined. TCRdb reprocessed the multiplex PCR reads, keeping one entry per CDR3 protein, no DNA. The listing records approximately 2,500 distinct CDR3 sequences. TRB amplification used around 260 ng of peripheral blood genomic DNA. The sample comprised peripheral blood. Source of these receptors: a human donor with an autoimmune cytopenia or autoimmune hepatitis (not recorded which).

J is TRBJ2-5 and V is TRBV12-3 or TRBV12-4. The CDR3 loop spans 13 amino acids. CDR3 amino acids: CASSLTRQETQYF.

This clonotype is classed as medium-sized by frequency. The chain combines TRBV18 with TRBJ1-6. Germline V CDR1 and CDR2: KGHSH, LQKENI. This CDR3 is built from 15 residues. The chain's CDR3 is CASSPRDRVYSPLHF.

This chain connects TRBV13 to TRBJ2-1; the TRBD1 assignment by TCRdb is unverifiable without DNA. Germline V lookup: CDR1 PRHDT, CDR2 FYEKMQ (reference sequence). The CDR3 runs to 12 residues. The CDR3 sequence is CASSLRGGEQFF.

The gene calls are TRBV12-3 or TRBV12-4 and TRBJ2-1; there is no DNA to check the TCRdb D call of TRBD2. The CDR3 spans 17 residues. CDR3 loop: CASSTSGRAVFMSEQFF.

This clonotype shows up as medium-sized by frequency. V gene TRBV18 combines with J gene TRBJ2-1. Germline values: CDR1 KGHSH, CDR2 LQKENI. The CDR3 totals 12 residues. The CDR3 here is CASSPSPNEQFF.

The genes are TRBV12-3 or TRBV12-4 and TRBJ1-2; the TRBD1 assignment by TCRdb is unverifiable without DNA. The CDR3 consists of 13 residues. The CDR3 loop reads CASSSLGTFGYTF.

This clonotype registers large by frequency. V is TRBV29-1 and J is TRBJ2-3. From germline, CDR1 is SQVTM and CDR2 ANQGSEA. The CDR3 contains 13 residues. CDR3 residues: CSVLSPSSDTQYF.

The chain combines TRBV5-1 with TRBJ2-3; the TCRdb call, TRBD2, lacks DNA for checking. Per germline, CDR1 SGHRS and CDR2 YFSETQ. The CDR3 runs 14 residues. The CDR3: CASSFGAGADTQYF.

By frequency, this clonotype registers large. This rearrangement joins TRBV29-1 to TRBJ2-2; TCRdb proposes TRBD2, but this gene call is untestable without DNA. The CDR3 is 15 residues long. CDR1 is SQVTM and CDR2 is ANQGSEA in the germline V gene. CDR3 region: CSVWTSGGDTGELFF.

J is TRBJ1-4 and V is TRBV6-5. The germline V gene has CDR1 MNHEY and CDR2 SVGAGI. CDR3 length equals 17 residues. The CDR3 reads CASSYTDPTLTNEKLFF.

The rearrangement links TRBV30 to TRBJ2-7; the TRBD1 assignment by TCRdb is unverifiable without DNA. This CDR3 contains 15 residues. Germline-derived CDR1 and CDR2 are GTSNPN and SVGIG (reference sequence). The CDR3 loop is CAWSGWDRRAYEQYF.

This clonotype shows up as medium-sized by frequency. The chain is built from TRBV29-1 and TRBJ1-2; TCRdb's assignment of TRBD1 cannot be checked, as there is no DNA. Germline V gene data show CDR1 as SQVTM and CDR2 as ANQGSEA. The CDR3 is made up of 12 amino acids. The CDR3 region is CSTLGADYGYTF.

This clonotype is large (0.1 to 1%) by frequency. J is TRBJ2-1 and V is TRBV29-1; TCRdb lists TRBD1, though no DNA is available to test this call. The germline gives CDR1 SQVTM, CDR2 ANQGSEA. The length of the CDR3 is 14 residues. The CDR3 spells CSVDAMTGYNEQFF.

This chain connects TRBV15 to TRBJ2-7; as DNA is missing, the TRBD1 call by TCRdb cannot be tested. Germline V lookup: CDR1 LNHNV, CDR2 YYDKDF (reference sequence). The CDR3 runs to 16 residues. This CDR3 reads CATSRDLWGAGYEQYF.

The chain links TRBV30 to TRBJ1-2; TCRdb's D call, TRBD1, is unchecked because there is no DNA. The CDR3 runs 13 residues. The germline gives CDR1 GTSNPN, CDR2 SVGIG (reference sequence). CDR3 loop: CAWSRDRPYGYTF.

This chain uses TRBV12-3 or TRBV12-4 with TRBJ1-4. The CDR3 has 15 amino acids. CDR3: CASSPGPGDDEKLFF.

V and J are TRBV18 and TRBJ1-4; TCRdb reports TRBD1, a call that lacks DNA to check it against. The germline V gene has CDR1 KGHSH and CDR2 LQKENI. This CDR3 region has 14 residues. CDR3 sequence: CASSLSGTPLKLFF.

This chain's CDR3 is CASSLGLAGGNQETQYF. The chain is built from TRBV5-1 and TRBJ2-5; no DNA is available, so the TRBD2 call from TCRdb remains unchecked. CDR1 is SGHRS and CDR2 is YFSETQ in the germline V gene. The CDR3 runs 17 residues.

This clonotype is deemed medium-sized by its frequency. This chain uses TRBV5-4 with TRBJ2-7; without DNA, the TCRdb call of TRBD1 cannot be checked. Germline CDR1 is SGHNT and CDR2 is YYREEE (reference sequence). This CDR3 has 14 residues. This CDR3 is CASSVGTSTYEQYF.

Considering frequency, this clonotype is large. The chain has TRBV29-1 and TRBJ2-3; with no DNA, the TCRdb D assignment of TRBD2 cannot be verified. CDR3 length: 14 residues. Germline lookup yields CDR1 SQVTM and CDR2 ANQGSEA. The CDR3 protein is CSLPSGGSTDTQYF.

The CDR3 spells CASSKTGPGYNEQFF. The chain is built from TRBV5-4 and TRBJ2-1; the TCRdb call, TRBD1, lacks DNA for checking. Looked up from germline, CDR1 is SGHNT and CDR2 is YYREEE (reference sequence). The CDR3 extends over 15 amino acids. The full variable domain, in which reference TRBV5-4 and TRBJ2-1 provide the parts outside the CDR3, is ETGVTQSPTHLIKTRGQQVTLRCSSQSGHNTVSWYQQALGQGPQFIFQYYREEENGRGNFPPRFSGLQFPNYSSELNVNALELDDSALYLCASSKTGPGYNEQFFGPGTRLTVL.

The chain joins TRBV30 to TRBJ1-2. The CDR3 spans 14 residues. CDR1 GTSNPN and CDR2 SVGIG come from the germline V gene (reference sequence). The CDR3 spells CAWSTRRGNYGYTF.

The chain has TRBV10-3 and TRBJ2-3. CDR3 length: 13 residues. Germline CDR1 reads ENHRY; CDR2 reads SYGVKD. The CDR3 region is CANKDMVEDTQYF.

The V call is TRBV30, the J call TRBJ2-7; no DNA is available, so the TRBD1 call from TCRdb remains unchecked. CDR1 is GTSNPN, CDR2 SVGIG, per germline (reference sequence). The length of the CDR3 is 14 residues. CDR3 in amino acids: CAWDAGRGSYEQYF.

The chain uses TRBV6-1 and TRBJ2-2. This CDR3 is built from 11 residues. Germline CDR1 and CDR2: MNHNS and SASEGT. The CDR3 region is CASSRIGELFF.

According to its frequency, this clonotype is medium-sized (0.01 to 0.1%). The chain carries TRBV19 and TRBJ2-5; TCRdb's D gene call, TRBD1, goes unchecked for lack of DNA. Germline CDR1 LNHDA, CDR2 SQIVND (reference sequence). CDR3 length equals 12 residues. The CDR3 loop reads CASRSPRETQYF.

In terms of frequency, this clonotype is medium-sized (0.01 to 0.1%). The chain uses TRBV6-6 and TRBJ2-2. The CDR3 totals 11 residues. Germline CDR1 reads MNHNY; CDR2 reads SVGAGI (reference sequence). CDR3 residues: CASLNTGELFF.

The chain recombines TRBV6-5 with TRBJ1-1; TCRdb reports TRBD1, a call that lacks DNA to check it against. In germline, CDR1 is MNHEY, CDR2 SVGAGI. The CDR3 length is 14 residues. CDR3 residues: CASSWGRMNTEAFF.

This clonotype is labeled medium-sized based on frequency. J is TRBJ2-7 and V is TRBV5-5; with no DNA, the TCRdb D assignment of TRBD2 cannot be verified. In germline, CDR1 is SGHKS, CDR2 YYEKEE (reference sequence). The CDR3 loop spans 14 amino acids. The chain's CDR3 is CASSLTGDYHEQYF.

This chain links TRBV20-1 with TRBJ2-3; TCRdb lists TRBD2, though no DNA is available to test this call. The CDR3 spans 13 residues. From germline, CDR1 is DFQATT and CDR2 SNEGSKA (reference sequence). The CDR3 is CSARTGTSVTQYF.

The chain employs TRBV4-3 and TRBJ2-3. Germline loops: CDR1 LGHNA, CDR2 YSLEER. The CDR3 has 16 residues. CDR3 sequence reads: CASSQDLTSSTDTQYF.

The chain uses TRBV6-2 or TRBV6-3 and TRBJ2-2; TCRdb outputs TRBD2, but without DNA this stays unchecked. The germline gives CDR1 MNHEY, CDR2 SVGEGT. This CDR3 has 17 amino acids. The chain's CDR3 is CASSHPGLRANTGELFF.